The present T cell receptor (beta chain) was sequenced within a study of T cell responses to AZD1222 COVID-19 vaccine (dated by TCRdb to about 2021). About the full investigation: A total of 233 trial participants underwent TCR sequencing, of whom roughly 210 had received two doses of AZD1222 and about 25 had received two doses of the MenACWY control vaccine. Enrollment into the trials was organized by age into subgroups of 18-55, 56-69 and 70-plus years, and those subgroups contained approximately 160, 26 and 62 TCR-sequenced participants, respectively.

The CDR3 regions of human TCRbeta chains were analyzed by immunosequencing. Turning to the authors' computational methods: Repertoire TCRs were checked for matches against a reference library of SARS-CoV-2-specific TCRs that had been generated using the MIRA antigen-specificity platform. Breadth meant the fraction of unique TCRs that were SARS-CoV-2-associated, whereas depth meant the fraction of total T cells that were SARS-CoV-2-associated. Using the MIRA data, each spike-specific TCR was assigned both to the spike region to which the TCR was reactive and to a CD4 or CD8 class. Log10-transformed breadth and depth values were compared by one-way ANOVA with Sidak's multiple comparisons tests. The clones in this table, taken by TCRdb from immuneACCESS, are in-frame only. Not every clone is retained; where verified, under half of the shortfall comes from an unresolved V gene, and the cause of the rest is unknown. D and trimming come from the DNA, and the V and J calls and clone size come from that table. This sample gives 120,000 to 150,000 clones in total; about 89% of them show up just once. The leading ten clones occupy about 4% of the sample.

Interpreted using the paper, the time point label stands for: about 28 days (+/-7) after the second vaccine dose. AZD1222 recipients with second doses at about 4 weeks or about 12 weeks were pooled, because spike-specific TCR depth and breadth did not differ between schedules. Samples from vaccinated people were obtained from the UK trials COV001 and COV002, which included a single-blind randomized controlled phase 2/3 trial of AZD1222 (ChAdOx1 nCoV-19) in healthy adults. For TCRbeta chain sequencing, PBMC samples from trial participants were taken at day 0 and at day 28 after the second dose. The paper as a whole reports these results and caveats: CD4 TCRs associated with the vaccine covered the entire spike protein, and the dominant responses were in regions 160-218 and 743-854. Conclusions about previously exposed vaccinees were limited because only five to seven AZD1222 recipients were SARS-CoV-2 seropositive at baseline. Reportedly, almost half of the unique spike-specific TCRs recognized epitopes lying outside the regions that are mutated in the B.1.351 and B.1.1.7 variants. The 56-69-year group was small, and its depth increase did not reach significance, likely because of low power. A significant rise in spike-specific TCR breadth and depth was observed after two AZD1222 doses relative to day 0 and relative to MenACWY recipients. Participants were mostly white British and included more females than males, and it was suggested by the authors that clonal diversity may have been underestimated. Because no samples from the day 14 peak response were available, repertoires could be characterized only after the peak T cell response.

The junction shows trimming of 1 base on V and 0 bases on J, and the gene matches do not reach 9 bases of it. Reading from cysteine to phenylalanine, the CDR3 counts 18 amino acids. CDR3 DNA only is kept here, 54 bases in frame from base 1. CDR1 and CDR2 (KGHSH, LQKENI) derive from the germline V gene. As to this clone: Its antigen is unknown. No much larger clone exists at a distance of one base, and base qualities are not known.

This receptor was taken from an adult who received the AZD1222 COVID-19 vaccine. Sample: peripheral blood, taken 28 days after the second AZD1222 dose. The chain is encoded by TRBV18 joined to TRBJ1-5; 7 of the junction bases match TRBD1. The DNA sequence is TGTGCCAGCTCACCACTACAGGGGTTCCCCTATAGCAATCAGCCCCAGCATTTT. Translated, this gives CASSPLQGFPYSNQPQHF.